This T cell receptor beta chain was sequenced for a study of blood T cell repertoires in COVID-19. Study details: T cells, B-cell-depleted T cells, or PBMCs supplied cDNA or gDNA.

Original analysis: Amplification with reference gene primers provided the estimates of nucleated cell counts. TCRdb keeps only in-frame clones here, not all; method: immunoSEQ multiplex PCR. That table furnishes V, J and clone size, whereas the DNA furnished D and trimming. The sample lists over 250,000 clones, around nine tenths occurring once. In terms of age and location, participants ranged from roughly 18 to 100 years and lived in 24 US areas. The CDR3 has 12 residues. V was shortened by 3 bases and J by 7 bases, with 9 bases between the two germline ends. This TCR was sampled from a woman aged 55-75 years who had recovered from COVID-19. V and J are TRBV12-3 or TRBV12-4 and TRBJ1-1, with D perhaps TRBD1 (6 bases). The sequenced material came from PBMCs or T cells enriched from blood (not recorded which). The CDR3 loop is CASSLGAGEAFF. The CDR3 region has the DNA TGTGCCAGCAGTTTGGGGGCGGGTGAAGCTTTCTTT.